This TCR beta chain was captured in a study of blood T cell repertoires in COVID-19. The wider study: There were acute and convalescent COVID-19 samples, and they came from the United States, Italy and Spain. In each case, the material was cDNA or gDNA derived from T cells, B-cell-depleted T cells, or PBMCs.

The Seattle patients, enrolled during active infection, were followed longitudinally. As originally analysed: Reference gene primer amplification yielded estimated nucleated cell counts. Sequencing used immunoSEQ multiplex PCR; TCRdb keeps in-frame clones, though not all of them. From that table come the V and J calls and clone size; the DNA was used to work out D and trimming. The sample lists a few hundred thousand clones, 87% occurring once. V lost 1 base and J lost 0, with 14 bases in between. The CDR3 has 17 amino acids. Looked up from germline, CDR1 is MGHRA and CDR2 is YSYEKL. The rearrangement joins TRBV4-1 to TRBJ2-3; no firm D call. Sample: peripheral blood. The source is a woman aged 30 to 39 with COVID-19, enrolled during active disease. CDR3 loop: CASSQALSSTSTDTQYF. CDR3 sequence (DNA): TGCGCCAGCAGCCAAGCCCTTAGTTCGACTAGCACAGATACGCAGTATTTT.